This record covers a single T cell receptor beta chain. Its cognate antigen is unknown. With the read ending 3 residues before the CDR3 end, the germline J gene is used to fill in that end. Profiling relied on immunoSEQ multiplex PCR, and the TCRdb table lists in-frame clones only, not all of them. The sample has about 23,000 clones. This entry is derived from a study of T cells in women clearing cervical HPV infection. Across the whole study: Donors had HPV16-related CIN3 or worse; 2 had invasive cancer. General study findings and limits: T-cell numbers per sample were unknown and may explain richness differences. CIN3+ cases had significantly higher TCR richness than controls; evenness did not differ.

Germline V gene sequence: CDR1 SGHRS, CDR2 YFSETQ. J lost 3 bases, V lost 5 bases, and 8 bases had no gene match. The CDR3 extends over 15 amino acids. J is TRBJ2-5 and V is TRBV5-1; TRBD1 matches at 9 bases. The sequence was collected from a woman aged 18-70 years with a cervical HPV16 infection that either progressed to CIN3+ or cleared (not recorded which). Sample: blood buffy coat. The CDR3 region is CASSRTGVPEETQYF. The CDR3 DNA, read in part, is TGCGCCAGCAGTCGGACAGGGGTCCCGGAAGAGACC.